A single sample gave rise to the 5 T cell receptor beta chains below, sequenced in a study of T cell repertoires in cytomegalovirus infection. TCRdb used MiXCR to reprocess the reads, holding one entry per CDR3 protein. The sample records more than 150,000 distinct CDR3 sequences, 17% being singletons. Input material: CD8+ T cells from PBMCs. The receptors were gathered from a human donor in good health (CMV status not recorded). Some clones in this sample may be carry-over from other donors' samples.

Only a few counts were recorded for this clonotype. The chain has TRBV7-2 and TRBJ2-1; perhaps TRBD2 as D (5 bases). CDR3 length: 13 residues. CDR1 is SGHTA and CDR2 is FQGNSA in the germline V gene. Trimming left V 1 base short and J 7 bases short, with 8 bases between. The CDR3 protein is CASSLGGWNEQFF. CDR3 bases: TGTGCCAGCAGCTTAGGAGGGTGGAATGAGCAGTTCTTC.

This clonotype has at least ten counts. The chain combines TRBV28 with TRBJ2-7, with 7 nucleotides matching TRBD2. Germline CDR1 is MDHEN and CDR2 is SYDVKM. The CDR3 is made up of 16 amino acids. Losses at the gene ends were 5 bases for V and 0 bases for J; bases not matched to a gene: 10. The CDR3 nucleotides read TGTGCCAGCAGTCCCCTGACTAGCACTACCTCCTACGAGCAGTACTTC. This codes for CASSPLTSTTSYEQYF. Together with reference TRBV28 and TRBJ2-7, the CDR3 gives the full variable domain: DVKVTQSSRYLVKRTGEKVFLECVQDMDHENMFWYRQDPGLGLRLIYFSYDVKMKEKGDIPEGYSVSREKKERFSLILESASTNQTSMYLCASSPLTSTTSYEQYFGPGTRLTVT.

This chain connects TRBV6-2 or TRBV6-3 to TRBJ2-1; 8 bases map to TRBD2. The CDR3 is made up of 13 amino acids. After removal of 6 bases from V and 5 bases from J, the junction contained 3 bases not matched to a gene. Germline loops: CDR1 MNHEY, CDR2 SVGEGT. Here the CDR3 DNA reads TGTGCCAGCAGACTAGCGGACCACAATGAGCAGTTCTTC. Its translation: CASRLADHNEQFF.

The CDR3 bases are TGTGCCAGCAGCTTAGAAACCCCGAATCAGCCCCAGCATTTT. This translates into CASSLETPNQPQHF. The chain is built from TRBV7-9 and TRBJ1-5; D ambiguous. The CDR3 loop spans 14 amino acids. Trimming stripped 1 base from V and 4 bases from J, with 8 bases between. Per germline, CDR1 SEHNR and CDR2 FQNEAQ (reference sequence).

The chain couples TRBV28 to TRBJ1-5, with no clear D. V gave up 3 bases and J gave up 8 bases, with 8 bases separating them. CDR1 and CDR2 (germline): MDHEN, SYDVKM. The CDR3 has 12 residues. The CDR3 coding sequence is TGTGCCAGCAGTTTGGATCTAAAGCCCCAGCATTTT. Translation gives CASSLDLKPQHF.